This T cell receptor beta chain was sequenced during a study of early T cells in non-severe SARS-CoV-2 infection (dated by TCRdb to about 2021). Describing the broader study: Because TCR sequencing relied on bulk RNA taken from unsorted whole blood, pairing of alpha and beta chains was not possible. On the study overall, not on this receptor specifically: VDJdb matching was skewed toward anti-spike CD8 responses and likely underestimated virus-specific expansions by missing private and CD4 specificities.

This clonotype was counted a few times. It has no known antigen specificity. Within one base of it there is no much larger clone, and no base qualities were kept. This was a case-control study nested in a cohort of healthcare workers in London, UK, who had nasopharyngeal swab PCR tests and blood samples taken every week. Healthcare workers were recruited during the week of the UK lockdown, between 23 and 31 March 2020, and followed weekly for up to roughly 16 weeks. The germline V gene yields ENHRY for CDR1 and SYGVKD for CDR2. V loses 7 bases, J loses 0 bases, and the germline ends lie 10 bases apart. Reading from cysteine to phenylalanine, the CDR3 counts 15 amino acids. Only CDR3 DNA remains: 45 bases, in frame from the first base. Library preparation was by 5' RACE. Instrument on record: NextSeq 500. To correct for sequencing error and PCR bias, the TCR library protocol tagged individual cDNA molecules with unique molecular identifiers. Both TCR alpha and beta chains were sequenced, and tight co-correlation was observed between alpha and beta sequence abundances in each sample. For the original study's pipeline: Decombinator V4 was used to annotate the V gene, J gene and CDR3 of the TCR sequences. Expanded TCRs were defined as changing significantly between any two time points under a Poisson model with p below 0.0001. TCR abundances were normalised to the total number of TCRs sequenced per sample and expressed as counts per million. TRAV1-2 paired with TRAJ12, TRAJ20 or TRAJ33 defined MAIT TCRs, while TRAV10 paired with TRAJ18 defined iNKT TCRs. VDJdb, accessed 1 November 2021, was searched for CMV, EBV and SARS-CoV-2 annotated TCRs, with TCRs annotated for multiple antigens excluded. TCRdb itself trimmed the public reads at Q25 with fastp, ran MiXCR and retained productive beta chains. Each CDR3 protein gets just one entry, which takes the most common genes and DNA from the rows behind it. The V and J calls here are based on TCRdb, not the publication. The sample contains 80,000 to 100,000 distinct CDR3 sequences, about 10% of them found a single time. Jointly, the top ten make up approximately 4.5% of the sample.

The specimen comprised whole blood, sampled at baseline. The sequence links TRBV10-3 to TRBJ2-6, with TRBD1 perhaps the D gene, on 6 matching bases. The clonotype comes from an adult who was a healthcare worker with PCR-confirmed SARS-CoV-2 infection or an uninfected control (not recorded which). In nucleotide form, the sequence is TGTGCCATCAATACAGGGCCCTCTGGGGCCAACGTCCTGACTTTC. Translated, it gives CAINTGPSGANVLTF.